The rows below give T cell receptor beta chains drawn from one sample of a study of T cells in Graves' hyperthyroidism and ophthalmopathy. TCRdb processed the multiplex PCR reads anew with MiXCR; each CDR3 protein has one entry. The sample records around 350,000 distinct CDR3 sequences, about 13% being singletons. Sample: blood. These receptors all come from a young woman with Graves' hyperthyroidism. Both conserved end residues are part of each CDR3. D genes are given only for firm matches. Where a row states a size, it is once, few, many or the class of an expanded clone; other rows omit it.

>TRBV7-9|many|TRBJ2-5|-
TGTGCCAGCAGTTCCGCCGGGGCCCTCCAAGAGACCCAGTACTTC
CASSSAGALQETQYF
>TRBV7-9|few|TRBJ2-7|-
TGTGCCAGCAGCTTAGCGTCCATCTACTACGAGCAGTACTTC
CASSLASIYYEQYF
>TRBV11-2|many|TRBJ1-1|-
TGTGCCAGCAGCACCCAGACAGGTATCGGTGAAGCTTTCTTT
CASSTQTGIGEAFF
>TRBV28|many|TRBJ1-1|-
TGTGCCAGCAGTTCTCCGGGAAATAAGAACACTGAAGCTTTCTTT
CASSSPGNKNTEAFF
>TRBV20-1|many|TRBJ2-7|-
TGCAGTGCTAGAGACAGGGACGTTTGGGCCTACGAGCAGTACTTC
CSARDRDVWAYEQYF
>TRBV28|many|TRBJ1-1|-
TGTGCCAGTGGGGGCGGGCCCGCGAGAGCTTTCTTT
CASGGGPARAFF
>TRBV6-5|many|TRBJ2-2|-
TGTGCCAGCAGTTACCCCCAGGGCAGCAACACCGGGGAGCTGTTTTTT
CASSYPQGSNTGELFF
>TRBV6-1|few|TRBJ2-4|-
TGTGCCACTAAGGAGGGGGTCAAAAACATTCAGTACTTC
CATKEGVKNIQYF
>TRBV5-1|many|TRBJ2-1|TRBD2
TGCGCCAGCAGAGAGGGACTAGCGGTCAACAATGAGCAGTTCTTC
CASREGLAVNNEQFF
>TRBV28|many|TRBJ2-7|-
TGTGCCAGCACCACCTACGGGGTAGGCTACGAGCAGTACTTC
CASTTYGVGYEQYF
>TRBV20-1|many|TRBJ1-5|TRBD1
TGCAGTGCCAAACGACAGGGCGATCAGCCCCAGCATTTT
CSAKRQGDQPQHF
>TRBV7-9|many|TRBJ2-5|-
TGTGCCAGCAGCTTAGGGTCAGGGATGGTGGAGACCCAGTACTTC
CASSLGSGMVETQYF
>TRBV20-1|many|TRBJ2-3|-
TGCAGTGCTACGTGGAGCGCGGCGAGCACAGATACGCAGTATTTT
CSATWSAASTDTQYF
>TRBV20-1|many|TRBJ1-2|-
TGCAGTGCTAGGTCTCGGTTGGGACGGTCATATGGCTACACCTTC
CSARSRLGRSYGYTF
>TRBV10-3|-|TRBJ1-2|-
TGTGCCATCAGTGAAGCGGAGGACTATGGCTACACCTTC
CAISEAEDYGYTF
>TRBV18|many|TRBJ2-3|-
TGTGCCAGCTCATTTTCCGACATCTCTAGCACAGATACGCAGTATTTT
CASSFSDISSTDTQYF
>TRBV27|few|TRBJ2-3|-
TGTGCCAGCAGTTTATCTTGGACTACATTAAGCACAGATACGCAGTATTTT
CASSLSWTTLSTDTQYF
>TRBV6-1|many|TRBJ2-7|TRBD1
TGTGCCAGCAGGGACAGGGGAACCTACGAGCAGTACTTC
CASRDRGTYEQYF
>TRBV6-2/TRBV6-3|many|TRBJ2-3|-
TGTGCCAGCAGTTCGTATCTTCAGAATACGCAGTATTTT
CASSSYLQNTQYF